The T cell receptor (beta chain) under discussion was sequenced for a study of T cells in Graves' hyperthyroidism and ophthalmopathy. Overall study findings and caveats: Peripheral blood also featured most of the thyroid clonotypes expanded above 0.001.

Amplified TCR beta CDR3 regions came from RNA transcripts. The HTBI set primed first-round TCR CDR3 RT-PCR. TCRdb re-called the multiplex PCR reads through MiXCR, storing one row per CDR3 protein. Of roughly 560,000 distinct CDR3 sequences detected, roughly 14% appear once; the ten largest clones hold roughly 4.5%. Cells are PBMCs isolated from more than 8.5 ml of fresh blood. This clonotype has a count of ten or more. Its target is not known. Germline V gives CDR1 SGHTA, CDR2 FQGTGA. This CDR3 has 17 residues. With V trimmed by 3 bases and J by 0 bases, 8 bases remained unmatched. Sequenced material: blood. The TCR originated in a woman between 40 and 55 years old with Graves' ophthalmopathy. This chain joins TRBV7-3 and TRBJ1-5; TRBD1 matches at 7 bases. The CDR3 sequence: CASSFPPGQNSNQPQHF. CDR3 nucleotide sequence: TGTGCCAGCAGCTTCCCGCCGGGACAGAATAGCAATCAGCCCCAGCATTTT.